These 8 T cell receptor beta chains share one sample of origin, sequenced in a study of blood T cell repertoires in COVID-19. Method: immunoSEQ multiplex PCR; TCRdb's copy keeps in-frame clones and lacks some. The sample contains over 95,000 clones, 70% to 90% of which appear only once. The sequenced material came from peripheral blood. These receptors all come from a man aged 35 to 55 with acute or convalescent COVID-19.

The rearrangement joins TRBV4-1 to TRBJ2-7, with no clear D. The V end lost 0 bases, the J end lost 4 bases, and 7 bases lay between the germline ends. Per the germline V gene, CDR1 is MGHRA and CDR2 is YSYEKL. This CDR3 comprises 13 residues. The CDR3 coding sequence is TGCGCCAGCAGCCAAGAGGGCGTGTACGAGCAGTACTTC. Translating gives CASSQEGVYEQYF.

The gene calls are TRBV29-1 and TRBJ1-3, with a tentative D call TRBD1 (5 bases). Germline assignment: CDR1 SQVTM and CDR2 ANQGSEA. Trimming removed 4 bases at V and 4 bases at J, with 11 bases between. The length of the CDR3 is 13 residues. In nucleotides, the CDR3 is TGCAGCGTTGTTAGGGGATCCGGAAACACCATATATTTT. Translation gives CSVVRGSGNTIYF.

The chain combines TRBV4-3 with TRBJ2-2, with D perhaps TRBD1 (5 bases). Trimming took off 6 bases at V and 0 bases at J, with 14 bases between the two ends. The CDR3 has 16 residues. Per the germline V gene, CDR1 is LGHNA and CDR2 is YSLEER. CDR3 residues: CASSPHRRPNTGELFF. DNA of the CDR3: TGCGCCAGCAGTCCACACAGGAGACCGAACACCGGGGAGCTGTTTTTT.

This sequence joins TRBV10-2 and TRBJ2-7, with 10 bases aligning to TRBD2. The germline CDR1 and CDR2 sequences are WSHSY and SAAADI. V lost 8 bases, J lost 1 base, and 8 bases stayed unmatched. This CDR3 is 15 amino acids long. The CDR3 bases are TGCGCCAGCCGGGGTAGCGGGGGGATTTCCTACGAGCAGTACTTC. Translated: CASRGSGGISYEQYF.

This chain uses TRBV10-1 with TRBJ1-2; TRBD1 might be the D (5 bases). V lost 4 bases, J lost 0 bases, and 6 bases lay in between. CDR1 WNHNN and CDR2 SYGVQD come from the germline V gene (reference sequence). The CDR3 is 13 amino acids. The CDR3 DNA reads TGCGCCAGCAGTGCGACAGCTAACTATGGCTACACCTTC. Amino acids: CASSATANYGYTF.

This clone was picked up a small number of times. This CDR3 reads CASSQSEGAPTNTGELFF. The CDR3 DNA sequence: TGCGCCAGCAGTCAATCTGAGGGGGCTCCGACTAACACCGGGGAGCTGTTTTTT. The rearrangement uses TRBV23-1 and TRBJ2-2; TRBD1 aligns across 7 bases. TRBV23-1 is flagged as an ORF with uncertain function. With 0 bases clipped from V and 2 bases from J, the junction kept 9 bases outside the gene matches. The CDR3 is made up of 18 amino acids.

The V and J genes are TRBV10-3 and TRBJ2-1; 8 positions match TRBD2. Germline V gene sequence: CDR1 ENHRY, CDR2 SYGVKD. CDR3 length equals 13 residues. V dropped 10 bases and J dropped 2; count of bases not matched to a gene: 4. The DNA of the CDR3 is TGTGCCACCCGGGGGGGCCCCTACAATGAGCAGTTCTTC. Its translation is CATRGGPYNEQFF.

This chain links TRBV12-3 or TRBV12-4 with TRBJ1-2; D gene ambiguous. The V and J ends lost 2 bases and 7 bases respectively, with 8 bases between them. The CDR3 extends over 12 amino acids. CDR3 nucleotide sequence: TGTGCCAGCAGTTTATACAGTGGTGGCTACACCTTC. Its protein product is CASSLYSGGYTF.